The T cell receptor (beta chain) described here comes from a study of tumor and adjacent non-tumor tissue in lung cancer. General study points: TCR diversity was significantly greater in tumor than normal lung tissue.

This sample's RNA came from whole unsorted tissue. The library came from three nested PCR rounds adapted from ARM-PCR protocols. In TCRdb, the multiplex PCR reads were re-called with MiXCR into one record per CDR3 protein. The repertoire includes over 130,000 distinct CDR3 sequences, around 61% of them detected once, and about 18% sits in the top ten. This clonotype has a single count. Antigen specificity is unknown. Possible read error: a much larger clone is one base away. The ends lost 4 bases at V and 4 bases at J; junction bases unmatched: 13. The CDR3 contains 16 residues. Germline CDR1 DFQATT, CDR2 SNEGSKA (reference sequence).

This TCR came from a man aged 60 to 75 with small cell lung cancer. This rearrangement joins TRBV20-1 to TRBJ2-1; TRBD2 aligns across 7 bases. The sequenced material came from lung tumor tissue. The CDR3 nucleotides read TGCAGTGCTAACTCCCTGACTAGCAGGTCGTACAATGAGCAGTTCTTC. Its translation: CSANSLTSRSYNEQFF.